One and the same sample provided the 12 T cell receptor beta chains below, sequenced in a study of blood T cell repertoires in COVID-19. Produced via immunoSEQ multiplex PCR; TCRdb's table is partial and in-frame only. The sample records about 210,000 clones, around four fifths being singletons. Sequencing input: peripheral blood. These receptors were collected from a woman aged 50 to 60 with acute or convalescent COVID-19.

V gene TRBV5-1 combines with J gene TRBJ2-3, with 12 bases lining up with TRBD2. Germline CDR1 is SGHRS and CDR2 is YFSETQ. The CDR3 has 16 amino acids. With 4 bases clipped from V and 1 base from J, the junction kept 4 bases outside the gene matches. DNA of the CDR3: TGCGCCAGCAGCCCGAGACTAGCGGGAGGCACAGATACGCAGTATTTT. This codes for CASSPRLAGGTDTQYF.

The CDR3 nucleotides are TGTGCCAGCAGCCAAGACAGGCGCTACGGGGAGCTGTTTTTT. This sequence encodes CASSQDRRYGELFF. This chain uses TRBV3-1 (or the pseudogene TRBV3-2) with TRBJ2-2; D gene uncertain. V gave up 0 bases and J gave up 7 bases, with 9 bases separating them. The CDR3 length is 14 residues. The germline CDR1 and CDR2 sequences are LGHDT and YNNKEL (reference sequence).

The chain joins TRBV29-1 to TRBJ1-3; tentative D call: TRBD1 (5 bases). This CDR3 contains 14 residues. The V gene lost 0 bases and the J gene lost 9 bases, with 15 bases spanning the gap. CDR1 and CDR2 (germline): SQVTM, ANQGSEA. The CDR3 loop is CSVEDNRSKGTIYF. The CDR3 region has the DNA TGCAGCGTTGAAGATAACAGGTCAAAGGGCACCATATATTTT.

The sample holds a few counts of this clone. V gene TRBV9 combines with J gene TRBJ1-6; 10 positions agree with TRBD1. The CDR3 totals 17 residues. V was pared by 4 bases and J by 7 bases, with 11 bases of the junction left unmatched. In germline, CDR1 is SGDLS, CDR2 YYNGEE. The CDR3 protein is CASSPQGQGIRNSPLHF. The DNA for the CDR3 is TGTGCCAGCAGCCCCCAGGGACAGGGGATCAGGAATTCACCCCTCCACTTT. Combining the CDR3 with reference TRBV9 and TRBJ1-6 gives the whole variable domain DSGVTQTPKHLITATGQRVTLRCSPRSGDLSVYWYQQSLDQGLQFLIQYYNGEERAKGNILERFSAQQFPDLHSELNLSSLELGDSALYFCASSPQGQGIRNSPLHFGNGTRLTVT.

This chain uses TRBV30 with TRBJ1-2; D uncertain. Trimming removed 2 bases at V and 7 bases at J, with 17 bases between. The germline V gene has CDR1 GTSNPN and CDR2 SVGIG (reference sequence). The CDR3 consists of 14 residues. The CDR3 is CAWSPGYSVVGYTF. DNA for the CDR3: TGTGCCTGGAGTCCGGGTTACTCAGTGGTTGGCTACACCTTC.

The rearrangement uses TRBV27 and TRBJ2-7, with D perhaps TRBD2 (6 bases). Looked up from germline, CDR1 is MNHEY and CDR2 is SMNVEV (reference sequence). V was clipped by 7 bases and J by 1 base, with 14 bases between them. The CDR3 loop spans 14 amino acids. Here the CDR3 DNA reads TGTGCCAGCACCTTGGGGCGGGGTTCCTACGAGCAGTACTTC. Translated, it gives CASTLGRGSYEQYF.

This clone occurred once. V gene TRBV5-6 combines with J gene TRBJ2-1; TRBD2 aligns across 9 bases. Losses at the gene ends were 3 bases for V and 6 bases for J; bases not matched to a gene: 7. Germline lookup yields CDR1 SGHDT and CDR2 YYEEEE. CDR3 length: 15 amino acids. In DNA form, the CDR3 reads TGTGCCAGCAGCTCCGGACTAGCGCAGGGCAATGAGCAGTTCTTC. Translating gives CASSSGLAQGNEQFF.

CDR3 nucleotides: TGCAGTGCTAGTATCAGGGGGCGCGGAAGCAATCAGCCCCAGCATTTT. Residues: CSASIRGRGSNQPQHF. This chain uses TRBV20-1 with TRBJ1-5, with 8 bases lining up with TRBD1. The V gene end was trimmed by 3 bases and the J gene end by 1 base; junction bases not matched to a gene: 8. There are 16 residues in the CDR3. Per germline, CDR1 DFQATT and CDR2 SNEGSKA (reference sequence).

This chain connects TRBV14 to TRBJ2-3, with 9 bases aligning to TRBD1. The junction had 8 bases not matched to a gene; V was cut back by 4 bases and J by 3 bases. The CDR3 has 16 amino acids. Germline values: CDR1 SGHDN, CDR2 FVKESK. Written as DNA, the CDR3 is TGTGCCAGCAGCCTCATCGGGGGACAGGGAACAGATACGCAGTATTTT. Translated, it gives CASSLIGGQGTDTQYF.

The chain has TRBV14 and TRBJ1-1, with 7 bases identical to TRBD1. The germline CDR1 and CDR2 sequences are SGHDN and FVKESK. This CDR3 comprises 19 residues. V lost 6 bases, J lost 0 bases, and 19 bases stayed unmatched. CDR3 sequence reads: CASSHFRQGYYPLNTEAFF. In nucleotides, the CDR3 is TGTGCCAGCAGTCATTTCAGACAGGGCTATTACCCCCTGAACACTGAAGCTTTCTTT.

This rearrangement joins TRBV5-8 to TRBJ2-7; 7 positions match TRBD1. Germline V CDR1 and CDR2: SGHTS, YDEGEE. The CDR3 runs to 12 residues. V shed 5 bases and J 6 bases; nucleotides not matched to a gene: 5. The CDR3 coding sequence is TGTGCCAGCAGAAATACAGGGGCCGAGCAGTACTTC. Protein sequence: CASRNTGAEQYF.

This chain uses TRBV5-4 with TRBJ2-5, with D perhaps matching TRBD2 (6 bases). The V end was cut by 4 bases, the J end by 0 bases, with 10 bases between. The CDR3 extends over 14 amino acids. CDR1 is SGHNT, CDR2 YYREEE, per germline (reference sequence). The CDR3 region has the DNA TGTGCCAGCAGCGTAGTAGCGGACCAAGAGACCCAGTACTTC. It specifies CASSVVADQETQYF.